The 12 T cell receptor beta chains in this list originate from one sample, sequenced in a study of early T cells in non-severe SARS-CoV-2 infection. A single record per CDR3 protein comes from TCRdb applying MiXCR to the 5' RACE reads. The sample yields 55,000 to 75,000 distinct CDR3 sequences, 5.5% to 7% seen once. Sequencing was performed on whole blood, taken at baseline. The receptors were sampled from an adult who was a healthcare worker with PCR-confirmed SARS-CoV-2 infection or an uninfected control (not recorded which).

This clonotype was recorded at least ten times. J is TRBJ2-3 and V is TRBV7-9; tentatively, D is TRBD1 (6 bases). The V end lost 2 bases, the J end lost 7 bases, and 25 bases lay between the germline ends. CDR3 length: 18 amino acids. CDR1 is SEHNR, CDR2 FQNEAQ, per germline (reference sequence). DNA of the CDR3: TGTGCCAGCAGCTTACCCTTAACAGGGACCACGTTGCCAAATACGCAGTATTTT. Protein: CASSLPLTGTTLPNTQYF.

This clonotype occurred many times. This chain links TRBV28 with TRBJ1-1; D is ambiguous. V lost 5 bases and J 5 bases, leaving 12 bases between the germline ends. CDR3 length equals 13 residues. Germline V gives CDR1 MDHEN, CDR2 SYDVKM. Written as DNA, the CDR3 is TGTGCCAGCAGTCCCCATGACAAAACTGAAGCTTTCTTT. Translation gives CASSPHDKTEAFF. Full variable domain (rest looked up from reference TRBV28 and TRBJ1-1): DVKVTQSSRYLVKRTGEKVFLECVQDMDHENMFWYRQDPGLGLRLIYFSYDVKMKEKGDIPEGYSVSREKKERFSLILESASTNQTSMYLCASSPHDKTEAFFGQGTRLTVV.

This clonotype showed up just a few times. The rearrangement joins TRBV12-3 or TRBV12-4 to TRBJ2-7, with TRBD2 matching over 12 bases. The CDR3 sequence is 15 residues long. J was trimmed by 7 bases and V by 5 bases; bases with no gene match: 9. CDR3 coding DNA: TGTGCCAGCAGTCAAACTAGCGGGAGGCCAGGGGAGCAGTACTTC. Its translation: CASSQTSGRPGEQYF.

The sample holds many counts of this clonotype. The chain couples TRBV14 to TRBJ2-5; tentatively, D is TRBD2 (6 bases). V lost 1 base to trimming and J lost 2 bases, with 11 bases between them. In germline, CDR1 is SGHDN, CDR2 FVKESK. This CDR3 is 15 amino acids long. The CDR3, as DNA: TGTGCCAGCAGCCAAGCTACTAGCCCACAAGAGACCCAGTACTTC. This codes for CASSQATSPQETQYF.

The rearrangement joins TRBV7-2 to TRBJ2-3; 16 nucleotides agree with TRBD2. Germline V gives CDR1 SGHTA, CDR2 FQGNSA. Unmatched junction bases numbered 7, after V lost 5 bases and J lost 8 bases. The CDR3 runs to 16 residues. CDR3 loop: CASSPGLAGGPSTQYF. The CDR3 nucleotides are TGTGCCAGCAGCCCGGGACTAGCGGGAGGGCCCAGTACGCAGTATTTT.

The V call is TRBV6-1, the J call TRBJ2-7; D remains ambiguous. This CDR3 is built from 11 residues. V was pared by 3 bases and J by 5 bases, with 5 bases between. CDR1 is MNHNS and CDR2 is SASEGT in the germline V gene. The CDR3: CASSDRDEQYF. The CDR3 DNA reads TGTGCCAGCAGTGATCGCGACGAGCAGTACTTC.

Only a few counts were recorded for this clonotype. This rearrangement joins TRBV4-2 to TRBJ2-2; D gene ambiguous. Germline V gene data show CDR1 as LGHNA and CDR2 as YNFKEQ. CDR3 size: 15 residues. V gave up 1 base and J gave up 2 bases, with 8 bases separating them. As DNA, the CDR3 is TGTGCCAGCAGCCAAGGGCTCAGCAACACCGGGGAGCTGTTTTTT. Translating gives CASSQGLSNTGELFF.

This clonotype was seen ten or more times. The chain joins TRBV27 to TRBJ2-3, with TRBD2 matching 10 bases. V was pared by 4 bases and J by 1 base, with 5 bases of the junction left unmatched. Germline-derived CDR1 and CDR2 are MNHEY and SMNVEV (reference sequence). The CDR3 length is 16 residues. The chain's CDR3 is CASSSSSGSGTDTQYF. CDR3 DNA: TGTGCCAGCAGTTCTTCTAGCGGGAGTGGCACAGATACGCAGTATTTT.

This clonotype was seen a few times. The V gene is TRBV28, the J gene TRBJ2-7, with 9 bases that match TRBD2. The ends lost 4 bases at V and 3 bases at J; junction bases unmatched: 4. From germline, CDR1 is MDHEN and CDR2 SYDVKM. There are 14 residues in the CDR3. The CDR3, as DNA: TGTGCCAGCAGTTCAGCGGGAGGAGGCTACGAGCAGTACTTC. It specifies CASSSAGGGYEQYF.

This clonotype was picked up a small number of times. The CDR3 nucleotides read TGCGCCAGCAGCCCGGGACTAGCGGGAGGCCGGGCCAAGAATGAGCAGTTCTTC. It translates to CASSPGLAGGRAKNEQFF. The chain combines TRBV4-1 with TRBJ2-1; 15 positions agree with TRBD2. Germline CDR1 MGHRA, CDR2 YSYEKL. Losses at the gene ends were 4 bases for V and 7 bases for J; bases not matched to a gene: 11. There are 18 residues in the CDR3.

This clonotype has more than one count but fewer than ten. As DNA, the CDR3 is TGTGCCAGCAGTTCAGGGTTCAACATTCAGCCCCAGCATTTT. Its translation: CASSSGFNIQPQHF. The chain uses TRBV28 and TRBJ1-5; the D gene is possibly TRBD1 (5 bases). Deletions cut 4 bases from V and 6 bases from J, with 13 bases between. This CDR3 has 14 residues. Germline CDR1 and CDR2: MDHEN and SYDVKM.

There are many counts of this clonotype. The V and J genes are TRBV11-2 and TRBJ2-6; tentative D call: TRBD1 (6 bases). Germline loops: CDR1 SGHAT, CDR2 FQNNGV. CDR3 size: 15 residues. V was cut by 4 bases and J by 1 base, with 8 bases left in between. The CDR3 DNA is TGTGCCAGCAGCTACGGACAGTCTGGGGCCAACGTCCTGACTTTC. It codes for CASSYGQSGANVLTF.